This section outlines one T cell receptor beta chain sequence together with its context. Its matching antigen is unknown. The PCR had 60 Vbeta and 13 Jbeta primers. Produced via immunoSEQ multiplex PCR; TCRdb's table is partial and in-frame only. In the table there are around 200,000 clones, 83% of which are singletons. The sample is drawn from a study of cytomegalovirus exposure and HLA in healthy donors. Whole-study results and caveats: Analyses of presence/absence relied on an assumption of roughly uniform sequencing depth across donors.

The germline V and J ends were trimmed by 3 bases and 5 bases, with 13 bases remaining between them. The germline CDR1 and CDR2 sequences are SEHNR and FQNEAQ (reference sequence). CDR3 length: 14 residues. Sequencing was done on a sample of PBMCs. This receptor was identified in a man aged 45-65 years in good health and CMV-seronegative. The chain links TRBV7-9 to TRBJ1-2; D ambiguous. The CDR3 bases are TGTGCCAGCAGCTTTAACAAAGGCGGGTATGGCTACACCTTC. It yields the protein CASSFNKGGYGYTF.